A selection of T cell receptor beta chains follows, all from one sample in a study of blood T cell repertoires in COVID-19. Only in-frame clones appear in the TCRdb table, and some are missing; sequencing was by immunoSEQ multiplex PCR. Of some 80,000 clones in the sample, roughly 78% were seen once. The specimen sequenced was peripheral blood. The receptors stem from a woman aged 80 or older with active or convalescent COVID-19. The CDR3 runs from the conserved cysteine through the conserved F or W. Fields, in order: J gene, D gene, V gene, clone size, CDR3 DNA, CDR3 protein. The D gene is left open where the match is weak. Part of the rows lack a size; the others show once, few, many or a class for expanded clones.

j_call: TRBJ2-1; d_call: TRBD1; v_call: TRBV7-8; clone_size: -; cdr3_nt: TGTGCCAGCACCGGACAGGCTCTAAATGTAGATGAGCAGTTCTTC; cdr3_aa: CASTGQALNVDEQFF
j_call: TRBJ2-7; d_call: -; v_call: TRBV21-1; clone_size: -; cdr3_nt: TGTGCCAGCAGCCTAGAGCAGTACTTC; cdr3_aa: CASSLEQYF
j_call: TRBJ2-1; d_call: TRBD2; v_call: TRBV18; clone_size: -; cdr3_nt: TGTGCCAGCTCACCACCCCAGGGACTAGCGGGAGTTAATGAGCAGTTCTTC; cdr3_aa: CASSPPQGLAGVNEQFF
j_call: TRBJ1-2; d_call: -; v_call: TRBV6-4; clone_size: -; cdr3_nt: TGTGCCAGCAGGGCAGGGATTAACTATGGCTACACCTTC; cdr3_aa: CASRAGINYGYTF
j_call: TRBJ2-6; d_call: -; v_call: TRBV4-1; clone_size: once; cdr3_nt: TGCGCCAGCAGCCAAGATCCTCCCAGCTCTGGGGCCAACGTCCTGACTTTC; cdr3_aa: CASSQDPPSSGANVLTF
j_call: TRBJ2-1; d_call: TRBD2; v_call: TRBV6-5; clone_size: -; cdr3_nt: TGTGCCAGCGGCAGAGGGACTAGCGGCTACAATGAGCAGTTCTTC; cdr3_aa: CASGRGTSGYNEQFF
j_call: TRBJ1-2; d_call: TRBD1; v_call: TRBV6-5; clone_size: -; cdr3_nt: TGTGCCAGCAAGCCGGGACAGGGGTTTGGCTATGGCTACACCTTC; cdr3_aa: CASKPGQGFGYGYTF
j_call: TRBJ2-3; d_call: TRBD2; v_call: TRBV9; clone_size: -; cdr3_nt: TGTGCCAGCAGCGCCCTGGGCGGGGGGGCTTCAGATACGCAGTATTTT; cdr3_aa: CASSALGGGASDTQYF
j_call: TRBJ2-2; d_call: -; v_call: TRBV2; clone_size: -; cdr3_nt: TGTGCCAGCAGTCACAGCAGGGCGGTGAACACCGGGGAGCTGTTTTTT; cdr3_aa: CASSHSRAVNTGELFF
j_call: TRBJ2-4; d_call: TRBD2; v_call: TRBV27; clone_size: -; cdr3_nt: TGTGCCAGCAGTTTTTGGGCTAGCGGGAGGACGGCCAAAAACATTCAGTACTTC; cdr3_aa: CASSFWASGRTAKNIQYF
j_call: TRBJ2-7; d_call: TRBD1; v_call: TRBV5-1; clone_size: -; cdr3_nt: TGCGCCAGCAGCGCCGGACAGGCTAACTACGAGCAGTACTTC; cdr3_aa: CASSAGQANYEQYF
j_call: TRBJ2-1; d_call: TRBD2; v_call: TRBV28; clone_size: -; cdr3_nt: TGTGCCAGCAGTCTCCCTAGCGGGGCCCCTTACAATGAGCAGTTCTTC; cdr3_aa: CASSLPSGAPYNEQFF
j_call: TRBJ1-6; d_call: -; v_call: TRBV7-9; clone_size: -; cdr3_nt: TGTGCCAGCAGCTTAGCTCCGAGTAATTCGGCCCTCCACTTT; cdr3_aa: CASSLAPSNSALHF
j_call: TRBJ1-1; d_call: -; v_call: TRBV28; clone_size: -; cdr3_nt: TGTGCCAGTGGGGCCGGGAACACTGAAGCTTTCTTT; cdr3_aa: CASGAGNTEAFF
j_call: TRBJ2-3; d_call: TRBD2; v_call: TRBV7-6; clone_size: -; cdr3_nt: TGTGCCAGCAGCCCTCGACCGGGGGGGACCTATACGCAGTATTTT; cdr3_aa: CASSPRPGGTYTQYF